The next 18 T cell receptor beta chains were all read from a single sample in a study of cytomegalovirus exposure and HLA in healthy donors (dated by TCRdb to 2016 to 2017). The library was built by means of the immunoSEQ multiplex PCR assay. For the multiplex PCR, a mixture combining 60 forward primers for TCR Vbeta segments and 13 reverse primers for TCR Jbeta segments was used. TCRdb mirrors the immuneACCESS table, restricted to in-frame sequences. Some clones are absent from its copies; in checked studies, under half trace to an unresolved V gene, and the reason for the others is unknown. The sample contains some 180,000 clones, around 83% of them found a single time. The ten largest clones add up to 1.7% of the sample. The sample was PBMCs. The receptors were sampled from a woman between 18 and 29 years old in good health and CMV-seronegative.

Comments on this clone: Other DNA sequences in the sample encode the same CDR3. This chain uses TRBV15 with TRBJ2-3; TRBD2 matches at 7 bases. The germline V gene has CDR1 LNHNV and CDR2 YYDKDF (reference sequence). Trimming cost V 3 bases and J 4 bases; bases outside gene matches: 4. The CDR3 runs to 14 residues. CDR3 residues: CATSRGGEADTQYF. For the CDR3, the DNA is TGTGCCACCAGCAGGGGGGGGGAGGCAGATACGCAGTATTTT. The variable domain in full, completed from reference TRBV15 and TRBJ2-3, reads DAMVIQNPRYQVTQFGKPVTLSCSQTLNHNVMYWYQQKSSQAPKLLFHYYDKDFNNEADTPDNFQSRRPNTSFCFLDIRSPGLGDTAMYLCATSRGGEADTQYFGPGTRLTVL.

The V and J genes are TRBV7-9 and TRBJ2-7; D is possibly TRBD1 (5 bases). Trimming took 5 bases from V and 4 from J, leaving 6 bases between them. The CDR3 extends over 11 amino acids. Germline V lookup: CDR1 SEHNR, CDR2 FQNEAQ (reference sequence). In DNA, the CDR3 is TGTGCCAGCAGCCGACAGTACGAGCAGTACTTC. Translating it yields CASSRQYEQYF.

This clone was observed a few times. The chain employs TRBV25-1 and TRBJ2-7; D possibly corresponds to TRBD2 (5 bases). Germline assignment: CDR1 MGHDK and CDR2 SYGVNS. V lost 3 bases to trimming and J lost 3 bases, with 15 bases between them. The CDR3 runs to 15 residues. CDR3 sequence reads: CASSEGSDGDYEQYF. CDR3 nucleotides: TGTGCCAGCAGTGAGGGGTCGGACGGGGACTACGAGCAGTACTTC.

The chain links TRBV30 to TRBJ1-4; D unresolved. Deletions cut 2 bases from V and 6 bases from J, with 10 bases between. CDR1 is GTSNPN and CDR2 is SVGIG in the germline V gene (reference sequence). The CDR3 extends over 13 amino acids. CDR3 in DNA: TGTGCCTGGAGTTCAACCGGTGATGAAAAACTGTTTTTT. It specifies CAWSSTGDEKLFF.

V usage is TRBV7-2 and J usage is TRBJ2-5; tentatively, D is TRBD2 (5 bases). Trimming left V 5 bases short and J 5 bases short, with 12 bases between. Germline V gene data show CDR1 as SGHTA and CDR2 as FQGNSA. This CDR3 comprises 13 residues. CDR3 sequence reads: CASSAGPGETQYF. The CDR3 DNA is TGTGCCAGCAGCGCGGGCCCCGGGGAGACCCAGTACTTC.

This clone has just a few counts. This sequence joins TRBV29-1 and TRBJ1-1; maybe TRBD1 (5 bases). The germline V and J ends were trimmed by 7 bases and 5 bases, with 17 bases remaining between them. CDR1 SQVTM and CDR2 ANQGSEA come from the germline V gene. The CDR3 runs to 13 residues. CDR3 protein: CSAERQGVTEAFF. CDR3 DNA sequence: TGCAGCGCCGAGAGGCAGGGTGTAACTGAAGCTTTCTTT.

This rearrangement joins TRBV7-8 to TRBJ1-6, with D possibly matching TRBD1 (5 bases). The CDR3 spans 17 residues. Germline V lookup: CDR1 SGHVS, CDR2 FQNEAQ. Trimming cost V 2 bases and J 7 bases, with 18 bases left between them. DNA for the CDR3: TGTGCCAGCAGCTTACACCCCCTGTCTGGGGGGAATTCACCCCTCCACTTT. Translated: CASSLHPLSGGNSPLHF.

The chain links TRBV5-4 to TRBJ2-5; TRBD2 aligns across 8 bases. The junction had 9 bases not matched to a gene; V was cut back by 4 bases and J by 1 base. CDR3 size: 16 residues. The germline V gene has CDR1 SGHNT and CDR2 YYREEE (reference sequence). CDR3 DNA sequence: TGTGCCAGCAGCCCCAGGGCGGGAGGACGCCAAGAGACCCAGTACTTC. Translating gives CASSPRAGGRQETQYF.

The gene calls are TRBV7-9 and TRBJ2-2; TRBD1 matches 9 bases. CDR1 and CDR2 from the germline V gene are SEHNR and FQNEAQ (reference sequence). The CDR3 loop spans 19 amino acids. V shed 2 bases and J 2 bases; nucleotides not matched to a gene: 12. CDR3 protein: CASSLRLVRDRVNTGELFF. CDR3 DNA: TGTGCCAGCAGCTTAAGATTGGTCCGGGACAGGGTTAACACCGGGGAGCTGTTTTTT.

This clone has more than one count but fewer than ten. V gene TRBV28 combines with J gene TRBJ2-1; 8 nucleotides align to TRBD2. The V gene's germline CDR1 is MDHEN and CDR2 SYDVKM. V lost 6 bases to trimming and J lost 3 bases; unmatched junction nucleotides: 10. The CDR3 runs to 16 residues. CDR3 in amino acids: CASSGRAGAFYNEQFF. CDR3 bases: TGTGCCAGCAGCGGGCGAGCGGGAGCGTTCTACAATGAGCAGTTCTTC.

For this clone: Sequence at one end of the junction differs from germline and may be a read error. CDR3 in amino acids: CASSLSGSWRVNSPLHF. In DNA form, the CDR3 reads TGTGCCAGCAGTCTATCTGGGTCCTGGAGGGTAAATTCACCCCTCCACTTT. The rearrangement uses TRBV27 and TRBJ1-6; D is undetermined. Germline V gives CDR1 MNHEY, CDR2 SMNVEV (reference sequence). The CDR3 runs 17 residues.

This clone turned up a few times. The chain couples TRBV4-3 to TRBJ2-2, with 7 bases identical to TRBD2. The CDR3 totals 16 residues. Trimming at V came to 3 bases and at J to 0 bases, leaving 4 bases not matched to a gene. Germline lookup yields CDR1 LGHNA and CDR2 YSLEER. Here the CDR3 DNA reads TGCGCCAGCAGCCAGCGGGAGTCACCGAACACCGGGGAGCTGTTTTTT. Translated, it gives CASSQRESPNTGELFF.

The V call is TRBV6-5, the J call TRBJ2-5, with TRBD2 identical over 8 bases. Germline V CDR1 and CDR2: MNHEY, SVGAGI. The V gene end was trimmed by 5 bases and the J gene end by 2 bases; junction bases not matched to a gene: 7. The CDR3 loop spans 15 amino acids. The CDR3 is CASSLAGSSQETQYF. CDR3 in DNA: TGTGCCAGCAGTCTAGCGGGCTCTTCTCAAGAGACCCAGTACTTC.

The chain combines TRBV29-1 with TRBJ1-1; D not certain. CDR3 length: 13 residues. The germline V gene has CDR1 SQVTM and CDR2 ANQGSEA. V gave up 4 bases and J gave up 1 base, with 10 bases separating them. The CDR3: CSVVYGRNTEAFF. The CDR3 bases are TGCAGCGTTGTGTATGGGCGGAACACTGAAGCTTTCTTT.

The V and J genes are TRBV9 and TRBJ2-3; TRBD2 might be the D (5 bases). The V and J ends lost 0 bases and 1 base respectively, with 6 bases between them. The CDR3 length is 14 residues. CDR1 SGDLS and CDR2 YYNGEE come from the germline V gene. CDR3 sequence (DNA): TGTGCCAGCAGCGTAGTCGGGGGCACAGATACGCAGTATTTT. Translation: CASSVVGGTDTQYF.

CDR3: CASSSTSGRADNEQFF. The CDR3 DNA reads TGTGCCAGCAGTTCCACCAGCGGGAGGGCCGACAATGAGCAGTTCTTC. The V gene is TRBV27, the J gene TRBJ2-1, with TRBD2 identical over 10 bases. This CDR3 is 16 amino acids long. The ends lost 4 bases at V and 5 bases at J; junction bases unmatched: 8. Germline V lookup: CDR1 MNHEY, CDR2 SMNVEV (reference sequence).

The chain carries TRBV19 and TRBJ1-5; D is perhaps TRBD1 (5 bases). Germline values: CDR1 LNHDA, CDR2 SQIVND (reference sequence). V was shortened by 5 bases and J by 2 bases, with 10 bases between the two germline ends. The CDR3 is 14 residues long. The chain's CDR3 is CASSQGVGNQPQHF. In DNA, the CDR3 is TGTGCCAGTAGTCAGGGCGTTGGCAATCAGCCCCAGCATTTT. The whole variable domain, filled in from reference TRBV19 and TRBJ1-5, reads DGGITQSPKYLFRKEGQNVTLSCEQNLNHDAMYWYRQDPGQGLRLIYYSQIVNDFQKGDIAEGYSVSREKKESFPLTVTSAQKNPTAFYLCASSQGVGNQPQHFGDGTRLSIL.

V gene TRBV4-3 combines with J gene TRBJ1-3; D unresolved. Germline CDR1 is LGHNA and CDR2 is YSLEER. CDR3 size: 14 residues. Trimming shortened V by 4 bases and J by 4 bases, and 11 bases separated the two germline ends. This CDR3 is CASSPLAGGNTIYF. CDR3 nucleotides: TGCGCCAGCAGCCCACTTGCGGGGGGAAACACCATATATTTT.